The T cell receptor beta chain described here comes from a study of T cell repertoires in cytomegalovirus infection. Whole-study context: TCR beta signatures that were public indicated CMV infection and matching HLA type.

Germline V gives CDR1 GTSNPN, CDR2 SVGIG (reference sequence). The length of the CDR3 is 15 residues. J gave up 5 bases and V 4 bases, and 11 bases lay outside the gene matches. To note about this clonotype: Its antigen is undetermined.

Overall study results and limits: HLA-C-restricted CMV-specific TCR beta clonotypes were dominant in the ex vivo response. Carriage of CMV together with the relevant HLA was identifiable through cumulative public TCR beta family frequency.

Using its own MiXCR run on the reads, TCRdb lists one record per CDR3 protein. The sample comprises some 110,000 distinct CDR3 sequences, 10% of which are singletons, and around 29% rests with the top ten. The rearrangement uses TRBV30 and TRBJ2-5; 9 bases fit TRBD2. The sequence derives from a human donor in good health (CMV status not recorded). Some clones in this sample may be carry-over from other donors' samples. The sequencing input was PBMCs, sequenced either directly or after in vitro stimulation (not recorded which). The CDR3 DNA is TGTGCCTGGATTAGTCAAGCGGGAGGATGGGAGACCCAGTACTTC. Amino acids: CAWISQAGGWETQYF.